This T cell receptor beta chain was obtained from a study of blood T cell repertoires in COVID-19. This clone was seen more than once but under ten times. TCRdb keeps only in-frame clones here, not all; method: immunoSEQ multiplex PCR. The sample shows about 160,000 clones, more than 75% of them seen only once. This CDR3 contains 15 residues. Trimming took 1 base from V and 1 from J; bases not matched to a gene: 3. In germline, CDR1 is SGHTA, CDR2 FQGNSA. The V call is TRBV7-2, the J call TRBJ2-5; 7 bases are shared with TRBD1. This receptor was taken from a woman in her 70s with COVID-19, enrolled during active disease. The specimen sequenced was peripheral blood. The CDR3: CASSLVRDSQETQYF. CDR3 nucleotide sequence: TGTGCCAGCAGCTTAGTCCGGGACAGCCAAGAGACCCAGTACTTC.